Listed below are T cell receptor beta chains from one sample, sequenced in a study of shared clonotypes between healthy human individuals. TCRdb keeps only in-frame clones here, not all; method: immunoSEQ multiplex PCR. The data contain about 1 million clones, 65% to 75% of them singletons. Sequenced input: memory CD4+ T cells sorted from blood. Receptors were obtained from a man aged 18 to 35 in good health. The CDR3 runs from the conserved cysteine through the conserved F or W. The D gene is left open where the match is weak. Clone sizes are given selectively: once, few, many, or a class where the clone is expanded.

size	D	V	J	CDR3	DNA
many	.	TRBV18	TRBJ2-5	CASSRSRQETQYF	TGTGCCAGCTCACGCTCCCGACAAGAGACCCAGTACTTC
.	.	TRBV6-5	TRBJ2-1	CASRAEGGGYNEQFF	TGTGCCAGCAGAGCCGAGGGGGGCGGGTACAATGAGCAGTTCTTC
few	.	TRBV19	TRBJ1-1	CASSMAMNTEAFF	TGTGCCAGTAGTATGGCAATGAACACTGAAGCTTTCTTT
.	.	TRBV30	TRBJ1-3	CAWSSSGNTIYF	TGTGCCTGGAGCAGCTCTGGAAACACCATATATTTT
once	.	TRBV18	TRBJ1-1	CASSPTTGGNTEAFF	TGTGCCAGCTCACCCACGACAGGCGGAAACACTGAAGCTTTCTTT
.	.	TRBV18	TRBJ1-2	CASSLQGGQTYGYTF	TGTGCCAGCTCACTCCAAGGAGGACAGACTTATGGCTACACCTTC
.	.	TRBV5-1	TRBJ2-6	CASSGTAVSGANVLTF	TGCGCCAGCAGCGGGACGGCGGTCTCTGGGGCCAACGTCCTGACTTTC
.	.	TRBV28	TRBJ2-7	CASSLPKRDPYEQYF	TGTGCCAGCAGTTTGCCTAAGAGGGACCCCTACGAGCAGTACTTC
.	.	TRBV4-3	TRBJ2-5	CASSQDMVGETQYF	TGCGCCAGCAGCCAAGATATGGTGGGAGAGACCCAGTACTTC
.	TRBD1	TRBV6-6	TRBJ1-4	CASSYSPQGGNEKLFF	TGTGCCAGCAGTTACTCCCCCCAGGGGGGTAATGAAAAACTGTTTTTT
.	.	TRBV6-1	TRBJ1-1	CASPPADLPNTEAFF	TGTGCCAGCCCTCCTGCGGACCTGCCGAACACTGAAGCTTTCTTT
.	.	TRBV7-6	TRBJ1-5	CASSLLGYANQPQHF	TGTGCCAGCAGCTTATTAGGGTACGCAAATCAGCCCCAGCATTTT
once	TRBD1	TRBV30	TRBJ1-5	CAWSARNNRGFGQPQHF	TGTGCCTGGAGTGCCCGCAATAACAGGGGGTTCGGTCAGCCCCAGCATTTT
.	TRBD2	TRBV7-9	TRBJ2-5	CASSSRLAQQETQYF	TGTGCCAGCAGCTCGCGACTAGCGCAACAAGAGACCCAGTACTTC
.	.	TRBV29-1	TRBJ1-2	CSVEALQGYYGYTF	TGCAGCGTTGAGGCCCTACAGGGATACTATGGCTACACCTTC
.	.	TRBV9	TRBJ2-5	CASSDSQETQYF	TGTGCCAGCAGCGATTCACAAGAGACCCAGTACTTC
few	.	TRBV10-3	TRBJ1-1	CAISELGLNTEAFF	TGTGCCATCAGTGAGCTGGGGCTTAACACTGAAGCTTTCTTT
few	.	TRBV5-1	TRBJ1-4	CASSYQGMGEKLFF	TGCGCCAGCAGTTATCAGGGGATGGGCGAAAAACTGTTTTTT
.	TRBD1	TRBV30	TRBJ1-2	CACQRGRNYGYTF	TGTGCCTGCCAAAGGGGGCGAAACTATGGCTACACCTTC
few	TRBD1	TRBV5-1	TRBJ2-3	CASSFSGTGADTQYF	TGCGCCAGCAGCTTTTCCGGGACAGGGGCAGATACGCAGTATTTT
.	.	TRBV5-1	TRBJ1-6	CASTNPGDSPLHF	TGCGCCAGCACCAACCCGGGTGATTCACCCCTCCACTTT
.	TRBD1	TRBV5-1	TRBJ1-1	CASSQDRVGTEAFF	TGCGCCAGCAGCCAGGACAGGGTAGGAACTGAAGCTTTCTTT
many	.	TRBV25-1	TRBJ1-4	CASSDPAGTTTNEKLFF	TGTGCCAGCAGTGACCCAGCCGGGACTACAACTAATGAAAAACTGTTTTTT
.	.	TRBV18	TRBJ2-5	CASSPLRGYRETQYF	TGTGCCAGCTCACCACTGAGGGGGTATCGGGAGACCCAGTACTTC